The 9 T cell receptor beta chains below all came from one sample that was sequenced in a study of T cells in Graves' hyperthyroidism and ophthalmopathy. What was amplified from RNA transcripts were TCR beta CDR3 regions. Primed by the HTBI set, a first-round RT-PCR was run on the TCR CDR3. TCRdb reanalysed the multiplex PCR reads using MiXCR and keeps one entry per CDR3 protein. This table holds over 400,000 distinct CDR3 sequences, over 12% found once. Sequencing was done on a sample of blood. These receptors came from a man aged 18 to 35 with Graves' ophthalmopathy.

The sample holds many counts of this clonotype. The V gene is TRBV6-2 or TRBV6-3, the J gene TRBJ1-2; TRBD1 aligns across 7 bases. This CDR3 is 16 amino acids long. Germline V gene data show CDR1 as MNHEY and CDR2 as SVGEGT. The ends lost 8 bases at V and 2 bases at J; junction bases unmatched: 14. The CDR3 DNA follows: TGTGCCAGCGCTTCCCGGGACAGCTACATAAACTATGGCTACACCTTC. It translates to CASASRDSYINYGYTF.

This clonotype was seen more than once but under ten times. The CDR3 region has the DNA TGTGCCAGCCGGCCGGAACTAGCGGGAGGGCCAGGAGGGGAGCTGTTTTTT. Protein product: CASRPELAGGPGGELFF. The chain is built from TRBV27 and TRBJ2-2, with 13 bases fitting TRBD2. There are 17 residues in the CDR3. The germline gives CDR1 MNHEY, CDR2 SMNVEV (reference sequence). V lost 8 bases and J lost 8; bases outside the gene matches: 14.

Only a few counts were recorded for this clonotype. The V call is TRBV19, the J call TRBJ1-1; possible D gene TRBD1, 5 bases. V was pared by 7 bases and J by 11 bases, with 11 bases between. Germline CDR1 reads LNHDA; CDR2 reads SQIVND (reference sequence). The length of the CDR3 is 10 residues. CDR3 residues: CASTGVHAFF. DNA of the CDR3: TGTGCCAGTACGGGGGTTCACGCTTTCTTT.

This clonotype has a count of ten or more. This chain links TRBV5-1 with TRBJ2-5, with TRBD2 matching over 10 bases. V was pared by 7 bases and J by 0 bases, with 6 bases of the junction left unmatched. CDR1 is SGHRS, CDR2 YFSETQ, per germline. The CDR3 is made up of 15 amino acids. The CDR3 DNA follows: TGCGCCAGCGGATCTAGCGGGAGAAACCAAGAGACCCAGTACTTC. It specifies CASGSSGRNQETQYF.

This clonotype has ten or more counts. J is TRBJ2-1 and V is TRBV20-1; the match to TRBD1 covers 8 bases. The CDR3 length is 14 residues. Germline CDR1 DFQATT, CDR2 SNEGSKA (reference sequence). V lost 4 bases to trimming and J lost 7 bases; unmatched junction nucleotides: 9. The CDR3 is CSATRQGSLNEQFF. The CDR3 region has the DNA TGCAGTGCTACCCGACAGGGGAGTCTTAATGAGCAGTTCTTC.

This clonotype occurred many times. The chain recombines TRBV2 with TRBJ2-3; TRBD1 agrees at 7 bases. Germline V gene sequence: CDR1 SNHLY, CDR2 FYNNEI. The length of the CDR3 is 14 residues. J was trimmed by 2 bases and V by 7 bases; bases with no gene match: 6. The CDR3 coding sequence is TGTGCCAGCAAGGGGGCAGGGATCACAGATACGCAGTATTTT. It codes for CASKGAGITDTQYF.

The sample holds a few counts of this clonotype. This sequence joins TRBV19 and TRBJ1-3; D possibly corresponds to TRBD1 (6 bases). Deletions cut 2 bases from V and 0 bases from J, with 11 bases between. Germline V lookup: CDR1 LNHDA, CDR2 SQIVND (reference sequence). CDR3 length equals 16 residues. CDR3 bases: TGTGCCAGTAGTATATTGGGGGACAACTCTGGAAACACCATATATTTT. This translates into CASSILGDNSGNTIYF.

This clonotype was observed at least ten times. CDR3 sequence (DNA): TGTGCCAGCAGCCCCTTGCAAGAGACCCAGTACTTC. Protein: CASSPLQETQYF. The rearrangement joins TRBV3-1 to TRBJ2-5; no clear D. Between the trimmed V and J ends, which lost 4 bases and 2 bases, there was a span of 5 bases. Germline CDR1 reads LGHDT; CDR2 reads YNNKEL (reference sequence). The CDR3 runs to 12 residues.

This clonotype was detected only once. The CDR3 nucleotides are TGCCCTACGCCTCCACCAGCCGGGGGTAAAAGGACCGGGGAGCTGTTTTTT. Amino acid sequence: CPTPPPAGGKRTGELFF. This chain uses TRBV10-2 with TRBJ2-2, with D possibly being TRBD2 (6 bases). This CDR3 comprises 17 residues. CDR1 is WSHSY, CDR2 SAAADI, per germline.